Presented here are 8 T cell receptor beta chains from one specimen sequenced in a study of blood T cell repertoires in COVID-19. This table comes from immunoSEQ multiplex PCR, and its TCRdb copy is limited to in-frame clones, with some not included. The sample shows roughly 300,000 clones, about nine tenths of them seen only once. The sequencing input was PBMCs or T cells enriched from blood (not recorded which). Receptor source: a woman aged 25 to 39 who had recovered from COVID-19.

This rearrangement joins TRBV5-5 to TRBJ1-5; possibly TRBD1 for D (6 bases). The CDR3 is 16 amino acids. V was clipped by 2 bases and J by 6 bases, with 18 bases between them. Per germline, CDR1 SGHKS and CDR2 YYEKEE (reference sequence). The CDR3 spells CASSLNPPGDSQPQHF. Written as DNA, the CDR3 is TGTGCCAGCAGCTTAAACCCTCCAGGGGATAGTCAGCCCCAGCATTTT.

The chain carries TRBV5-1 and TRBJ2-2; a weak D match, TRBD2 (5 bases). CDR1 SGHRS and CDR2 YFSETQ come from the germline V gene. V lost 1 base, J lost 1 base, and 14 bases lay in between. The CDR3 is 17 residues long. For the CDR3, the DNA is TGCGCCAGCAGCTTGACGTCGAGCGGAAAGAACACCGGGGAGCTGTTTTTT. The encoded protein is CASSLTSSGKNTGELFF.

This rearrangement joins TRBV10-2 to TRBJ2-7, with 9 bases that match TRBD2. This CDR3 spans 15 amino acids. Per germline, CDR1 WSHSY and CDR2 SAAADI. Trimming removed 5 bases from V and 4 bases from J; junction bases left unmatched: 9. The DNA of the CDR3 is TGCGCCAGCAGTCCACAACTAGCGGGCGTATACGAGCAGTACTTC. This translates into CASSPQLAGVYEQYF.

The chain links TRBV6-5 to TRBJ1-6; TRBD1 matches 7 bases. CDR3 size: 15 residues. Germline V gives CDR1 MNHEY, CDR2 SVGAGI. V lost 5 bases and J lost 8; bases outside the gene matches: 9. CDR3 amino acids: CASSPPTGTDSPLHF. The CDR3 nucleotides read TGTGCCAGCAGTCCTCCGACAGGGACGGATTCACCCCTCCACTTT.

The chain combines TRBV5-1 with TRBJ2-7; the D gene is possibly TRBD1 (6 bases). Germline-derived CDR1 and CDR2 are SGHRS and YFSETQ. Trimming left V 5 bases short and J 6 bases short, with 18 bases between. This CDR3 is built from 14 residues. The CDR3 sequence is CASRLQGSSGEQYF. Here the CDR3 DNA reads TGCGCCAGCAGATTACAGGGTTCCTCGGGCGAGCAGTACTTC.

The chain links TRBV5-6 to TRBJ2-7; D call uncertain. Trimming left V 0 bases short and J 4 bases short, with 8 bases between. Germline-derived CDR1 and CDR2 are SGHDT and YYEEEE. CDR3 length equals 13 residues. This chain's CDR3 is CASSLVAGYEQYF. Written as DNA, the CDR3 is TGTGCCAGCAGCTTGGTGGCCGGGTACGAGCAGTACTTC.

The V gene is TRBV14, the J gene TRBJ2-3; unclear D gene. The V end was cut by 0 bases, the J end by 0 bases, with 13 bases between. The germline V gene encodes CDR1 SGHDN and CDR2 FVKESK. The CDR3 has 17 residues. CDR3 loop: CASSQDVGEPSTDTQYF. The CDR3 DNA reads as TGTGCCAGCAGCCAAGATGTTGGAGAACCGAGCACAGATACGCAGTATTTT.

The chain has TRBV5-1 and TRBJ2-7, with D perhaps matching TRBD2 (6 bases). The CDR3 length is 13 residues. V gave up 4 bases and J gave up 1 base, with 9 bases separating them. Germline CDR1 SGHRS, CDR2 YFSETQ. In nucleotides, the CDR3 is TGCGCCAGCAGCACGGAGGGGTCCTACGAGCAGTACTTC. Its translation: CASSTEGSYEQYF.